Each of the 29 T cell receptor beta chains below was sequenced from the same sample in a study of T cells in Graves' hyperthyroidism and ophthalmopathy. Template material for amplifying TCR beta CDR3 regions consisted of RNA transcripts. First-round RT-PCR with HTBI primers amplified the TCR CDR3 region. TCRdb re-called the multiplex PCR reads with MiXCR, one entry per CDR3 protein. This table has about 260,000 distinct CDR3 sequences, over 15% appearing once. The material sequenced was blood. These receptors all come from a young woman with Graves' ophthalmopathy.

This clonotype was picked up many times. The V call is TRBV7-9, the J call TRBJ2-3; 11 bases are a match to TRBD2. V trimming: 3 bases; J trimming: 4 bases; junction bases outside the gene matches: 12. Per the germline V gene, CDR1 is SEHNR and CDR2 is FQNEAQ (reference sequence). The CDR3 totals 18 residues. CDR3 sequence reads: CASSFTVAGGPEADTQYF. CDR3 coding DNA: TGTGCCAGCAGCTTCACCGTAGCGGGAGGGCCTGAGGCAGATACGCAGTATTTT. Combining the CDR3 with reference TRBV7-9 and TRBJ2-3 gives the whole variable domain DTGVSQNPRHKITKRGQNVTFRCDPISEHNRLYWYRQTLGQGPEFLTYFQNEAQLEKSRLLSDRFSAERPKGSFSTLEIQRTEQGDSAMYLCASSFTVAGGPEADTQYFGPGTRLTVL.

This clonotype was counted ten times or more. This chain joins TRBV7-2 and TRBJ2-1; 7 bases map to TRBD2. This CDR3 spans 15 amino acids. V was clipped by 0 bases and J by 7 bases; unmatched bases: 6. Germline V gene data show CDR1 as SGHTA and CDR2 as FQGNSA. The CDR3 bases are TGTGCCAGCAGCTTAGCTGGATCCGGGGGGAATGAGCAGTTCTTC. It yields the protein CASSLAGSGGNEQFF.

The chain joins TRBV24-1 to TRBJ2-3; D is ambiguous. The CDR3 loop spans 15 amino acids. Trimming stripped 4 bases from V and 4 bases from J, with 14 bases between. Germline V gives CDR1 KGHDR, CDR2 SFDVKD. The DNA of the CDR3 is TGTGCCACCAGTGACCCTGGGCCCGTCCCAGATACGCAGTATTTT. Amino acids: CATSDPGPVPDTQYF.

This clonotype was observed at least ten times. The junction differs from germline at one of its ends, possibly a read error. This chain joins TRBV20-1 and TRBJ1-1, with 7 bases that match TRBD1. CDR1 and CDR2 (germline): DFQATT, SNEGSKA (reference sequence). The CDR3 is 14 amino acids. The CDR3 DNA is TGCAGTGCTGGAGACAGGGTGGAGGACACTGAAGCTTTCTTT. Translating it yields CSAGDRVEDTEAFF.

This clonotype was seen many times. The chain combines TRBV11-2 with TRBJ1-2; D uncertain. V dropped 1 base and J dropped 4 bases, with 16 bases sitting between them. The CDR3 sequence is 16 residues long. Looked up from germline, CDR1 is SGHAT and CDR2 is FQNNGV. CDR3 region: CASSLASGVGSYGYTF. The CDR3 DNA reads TGTGCCAGCAGCTTAGCCTCGGGAGTAGGCAGCTATGGCTACACCTTC.

This chain connects TRBV7-2 to TRBJ2-7; the match to TRBD1 covers 9 bases. V dropped 5 bases and J dropped 9; count of bases not matched to a gene: 11. In germline, CDR1 is SGHTA, CDR2 FQGNSA. This CDR3 spans 14 amino acids. CDR3: CASSRPGQGTGQYF. The DNA of the CDR3 is TGTGCCAGCAGCCGTCCGGGACAGGGTACCGGGCAGTACTTC. Drawing the rest from reference TRBV7-2 and TRBJ2-7, the complete variable domain is GAGVSQSPSNKVTEKGKDVELRCDPISGHTALYWYRQSLGQGLEFLIYFQGNSAPDKSGLPSDRFSAERTGGSVSTLTIQRTQQEDSAVYLCASSRPGQGTGQYFGPGTRLTVT.

This clonotype was seen ten or more times. This chain links TRBV2 with TRBJ1-3; no firm D call. Trimming took off 2 bases at V and 2 bases at J, with 10 bases between the two ends. In germline, CDR1 is SNHLY, CDR2 FYNNEI. The CDR3 length is 15 residues. The DNA of the CDR3 is TGTGCCAGCAGTGAATTAGGCAGCCCTGGAAACACCATATATTTT. Protein sequence: CASSELGSPGNTIYF.

This clonotype was observed at least ten times. The V call is TRBV28, the J call TRBJ2-7, with no clear D. Per the germline V gene, CDR1 is MDHEN and CDR2 is SYDVKM. V gave up 2 bases and J gave up 6 bases, with 14 bases separating them. The CDR3 runs 14 residues. The CDR3 loop reads CASSLTLDGSEQYF. Written as DNA, the CDR3 is TGTGCCAGCAGTTTAACATTGGATGGGTCCGAGCAGTACTTC.

This clonotype was seen ten or more times. V usage is TRBV29-1 and J usage is TRBJ2-7, with TRBD2 matching over 7 bases. The V gene's germline CDR1 is SQVTM and CDR2 ANQGSEA. CDR3 length equals 14 residues. Trimming at V came to 5 bases and at J to 3 bases, leaving 10 bases not matched to a gene. CDR3: CSVSSTGGVYEQYF. CDR3 nucleotides: TGCAGCGTTTCATCAACGGGAGGAGTCTACGAGCAGTACTTC.

This clonotype was recorded at least ten times. J is TRBJ2-7 and V is TRBV27; no clear D gene. Germline V lookup: CDR1 MNHEY, CDR2 SMNVEV (reference sequence). Between the trimmed V and J ends, which lost 5 bases and 1 base, there was a span of 12 bases. The CDR3 is 14 residues long. CDR3 nucleotides: TGTGCCAGCAGTCCGAGACCCGAGTCCTACGAGCAGTACTTC. The encoded protein is CASSPRPESYEQYF.

This clonotype was seen repeatedly, ten times or more. The gene calls are TRBV15 and TRBJ2-5; possibly TRBD1 for D (5 bases). Germline values: CDR1 LNHNV, CDR2 YYDKDF (reference sequence). This CDR3 comprises 19 residues. V was cut by 6 bases and J by 5 bases, with 31 bases left in between. DNA of the CDR3: TGTGCCACCAGGCTAGGCAGTACGGCGTTAACAGGTGCCGGGGAGACCCAGTACTTC. It specifies CATRLGSTALTGAGETQYF.

There are many counts of this clonotype. The chain combines TRBV20-1 with TRBJ2-1; D call uncertain. This CDR3 contains 13 residues. The V end lost 5 bases, the J end lost 5 bases, and 13 bases lay between the germline ends. Germline V gene data show CDR1 as DFQATT and CDR2 as SNEGSKA (reference sequence). CDR3 DNA: TGCAGTGCTGGAGCCCCCGGAGACAATGAGCAGTTCTTC. Amino acids: CSAGAPGDNEQFF.

This clonotype was seen ten or more times. The genes are TRBV15 and TRBJ2-1; D is ambiguous. V shed 1 base and J shed 2 bases, with 9 bases lying between them. Looked up from germline, CDR1 is LNHNV and CDR2 is YYDKDF (reference sequence). The CDR3 extends over 15 amino acids. CDR3 region: CATSRGNAPYNEQFF. The CDR3, as DNA: TGTGCCACCAGCAGAGGGAATGCCCCCTACAATGAGCAGTTCTTC.

This clonotype occurred many times. The chain carries TRBV5-1 and TRBJ2-1, with D maybe TRBD2 (6 bases). In germline, CDR1 is SGHRS, CDR2 YFSETQ. The ends were cut back, 5 bases at V and 4 bases at J, with 10 bases in the middle. CDR3 size: 13 residues. The CDR3 bases are TGCGCCAGCAGGGCTAGCGAGTACAATGAGCAGTTCTTC. This encodes CASRASEYNEQFF.

This clonotype was counted ten times or more. The V and J genes are TRBV7-2 and TRBJ2-1; TRBD2 aligns across 8 bases. Germline assignment: CDR1 SGHTA and CDR2 FQGNSA. The junction had 8 bases not matched to a gene; V was cut back by 1 base and J by 9 bases. The CDR3 loop spans 15 amino acids. CDR3 nucleotides: TGTGCCAGCAGCTTAGTCGCTAGCGGGTACGTTGAGCAGTTCTTC. Its protein product is CASSLVASGYVEQFF.

The rearrangement links TRBV6-2 or TRBV6-3 to TRBJ1-1, with TRBD1 matching over 8 bases. Trimming at V came to 6 bases and at J to 1 base, leaving 4 bases not matched to a gene. Germline V CDR1 and CDR2: MNHEY, SVGEGT. The length of the CDR3 is 14 residues. CDR3 in DNA: TGTGCCAGCAGGGGACAGGCCCCGAACACTGAAGCTTTCTTT. Amino acids: CASRGQAPNTEAFF.

This clonotype came up many times. The chain joins TRBV29-1 to TRBJ1-1; the D is unclear. Germline V gene data show CDR1 as SQVTM and CDR2 as ANQGSEA. The CDR3 consists of 13 residues. The CDR3 bases are TGCAGGGCTAACTCGGACGGGAACACTGAAGCTTTCTTT. Protein sequence: CRANSDGNTEAFF.

V usage is TRBV20-1 and J usage is TRBJ1-5; 11 positions match TRBD1. V was clipped by 6 bases and J by 2 bases; unmatched bases: 3. From germline, CDR1 is DFQATT and CDR2 SNEGSKA (reference sequence). The CDR3 is made up of 14 amino acids. The CDR3 loop is CSAGTGGRNQPQHF. As DNA, the CDR3 is TGCAGTGCGGGGACAGGGGGTCGCAATCAGCCCCAGCATTTT.

This clonotype was observed at least ten times. The gene calls are TRBV10-3 and TRBJ2-1, with a weak D call TRBD2 (5 bases). Germline V gene lookup returns CDR1 ENHRY and CDR2 SYGVKD. Trimming removed 0 bases from V and 7 bases from J, with 7 bases in between. CDR3 length equals 13 residues. CDR3 amino acids: CAISESTGNEQFF. The CDR3, as DNA: TGTGCCATCAGTGAGTCGACGGGGAATGAGCAGTTCTTC.

This clonotype came up many times. J is TRBJ1-1 and V is TRBV5-5; D uncertain. Germline assignment: CDR1 SGHKS and CDR2 YYEKEE (reference sequence). The germline V and J ends were trimmed by 0 bases and 6 bases, with 12 bases remaining between them. The CDR3 spans 14 residues. The DNA for the CDR3 is TGTGCCAGCAGCTTGGGCTTTTCTTTCGCTGAAGCTTTCTTT. Translation gives CASSLGFSFAEAFF.

In its sample, this clonotype was seen many times. A much larger clone lies one base from this, so it may be a read error. V is TRBV2 and J is TRBJ2-3; a weak D match, TRBD1 (5 bases). Trimming left V 7 bases short and J 1 base short, with 9 bases between. CDR3 length: 13 residues. Looked up from germline, CDR1 is SNHLY and CDR2 is FYNNEI. CDR3 in amino acids: CASILQGTDTQYF. In DNA form, the CDR3 reads TGTGCCAGCATTTTACAGGGCACAGATACGCAGTATTTT.

The chain combines TRBV28 with TRBJ2-3; 12 nucleotides agree with TRBD2. CDR1 and CDR2 (germline): MDHEN, SYDVKM. The junction had 5 bases not matched to a gene; V was cut back by 1 base and J by 0 bases. The CDR3 sequence is 18 residues long. The CDR3 is CASSLSTSGGTSTDTQYF. In DNA, the CDR3 is TGTGCCAGCAGTTTATCAACTAGCGGGGGGACTAGCACAGATACGCAGTATTTT.

This clonotype was counted many times. This sequence joins TRBV7-9 and TRBJ2-7; the match to TRBD1 covers 9 bases. Per the germline V gene, CDR1 is SEHNR and CDR2 is FQNEAQ (reference sequence). V trimming: 4 bases; J trimming: 5 bases; junction bases outside the gene matches: 3. The CDR3 sequence is 13 residues long. CDR3 DNA: TGTGCCAGCAGCTCGGGACAGGGTCACGAGCAGTACTTC. This encodes CASSSGQGHEQYF.

This clonotype has a count of ten or more. This sequence joins TRBV28 and TRBJ1-2; D uncertain. In germline, CDR1 is MDHEN, CDR2 SYDVKM. The CDR3 is 12 amino acids. The ends were cut back, 7 bases at V and 4 bases at J, with 10 bases in the middle. Written as DNA, the CDR3 is TGTGCCAGCACCCTCGAACCCTATGGCTACACCTTC. This translates into CASTLEPYGYTF.

The sample holds many counts of this clonotype. V usage is TRBV5-8 and J usage is TRBJ2-2; 13 nucleotides align to TRBD2. V dropped 4 bases and J dropped 7; count of bases not matched to a gene: 13. The germline V gene encodes CDR1 SGHTS and CDR2 YDEGEE. The length of the CDR3 is 18 residues. CDR3 coding DNA: TGTGCCAGCAGCAAACTAGCGGGGGGGCCTATCCACAACGGGGAGCTGTTTTTT. Its translation is CASSKLAGGPIHNGELFF.

This clonotype was detected a few times. The V gene is TRBV9, the J gene TRBJ2-1, with 9 bases aligning to TRBD2. Germline assignment: CDR1 SGDLS and CDR2 YYNGEE. Unmatched junction bases numbered 9, after V lost 0 bases and J lost 5 bases. This CDR3 has 17 amino acids. The CDR3 DNA reads as TGTGCCAGCAGCGTAGCCGGGGGGACTAGCTACGACAATGAGCAGTTCTTC. Translated: CASSVAGGTSYDNEQFF.

This clonotype has a count of ten or more. CDR3 sequence reads: CASSLDQTGDTQYF. For the CDR3, the DNA is TGTGCCAGCAGTTTGGACCAAACCGGGGATACGCAGTATTTT. The genes are TRBV28 and TRBJ2-3; D is uncertain. CDR1 and CDR2 (germline): MDHEN, SYDVKM. The V end lost 3 bases, the J end lost 6 bases, and 13 bases lay between the germline ends. CDR3 length: 14 amino acids.

The CDR3 sequence: CSAIAGDTDTQYF. For the CDR3, the DNA is TGCAGTGCTATAGCGGGCGACACAGATACGCAGTATTTT. The rearrangement joins TRBV20-1 to TRBJ2-3, with 7 bases matching TRBD2. Germline V gives CDR1 DFQATT, CDR2 SNEGSKA (reference sequence). V gave up 4 bases and J gave up 2 bases; unmatched junction bases: 3. The CDR3 covers 13 residues.

The table lists this clonotype with many counts. This chain uses TRBV7-4 with TRBJ2-2; the D gene is possibly TRBD2 (6 bases). Trimming took off 2 bases at V and 3 bases at J, with 13 bases between the two ends. CDR1 and CDR2 from the germline V gene are SGHVT and SQSDAQ. The CDR3 is made up of 16 amino acids. DNA for the CDR3: TGTGCCAGCAGCTTAACCGGGAGACTTGACACCGGGGAGCTGTTTTTT. Its protein is CASSLTGRLDTGELFF. The variable domain in full, with the rest retrieved from reference TRBV7-4 and TRBJ2-2, is GAGVSQSPRYKVAKRGRDVALRCDSISGHVTLYWYRQTLGQGSEVLTYSQSDAQRDKSGRPSGRFSAERPERSVSTLKIQRTEQGDSAVYLCASSLTGRLDTGELFFGEGSRLTVL.